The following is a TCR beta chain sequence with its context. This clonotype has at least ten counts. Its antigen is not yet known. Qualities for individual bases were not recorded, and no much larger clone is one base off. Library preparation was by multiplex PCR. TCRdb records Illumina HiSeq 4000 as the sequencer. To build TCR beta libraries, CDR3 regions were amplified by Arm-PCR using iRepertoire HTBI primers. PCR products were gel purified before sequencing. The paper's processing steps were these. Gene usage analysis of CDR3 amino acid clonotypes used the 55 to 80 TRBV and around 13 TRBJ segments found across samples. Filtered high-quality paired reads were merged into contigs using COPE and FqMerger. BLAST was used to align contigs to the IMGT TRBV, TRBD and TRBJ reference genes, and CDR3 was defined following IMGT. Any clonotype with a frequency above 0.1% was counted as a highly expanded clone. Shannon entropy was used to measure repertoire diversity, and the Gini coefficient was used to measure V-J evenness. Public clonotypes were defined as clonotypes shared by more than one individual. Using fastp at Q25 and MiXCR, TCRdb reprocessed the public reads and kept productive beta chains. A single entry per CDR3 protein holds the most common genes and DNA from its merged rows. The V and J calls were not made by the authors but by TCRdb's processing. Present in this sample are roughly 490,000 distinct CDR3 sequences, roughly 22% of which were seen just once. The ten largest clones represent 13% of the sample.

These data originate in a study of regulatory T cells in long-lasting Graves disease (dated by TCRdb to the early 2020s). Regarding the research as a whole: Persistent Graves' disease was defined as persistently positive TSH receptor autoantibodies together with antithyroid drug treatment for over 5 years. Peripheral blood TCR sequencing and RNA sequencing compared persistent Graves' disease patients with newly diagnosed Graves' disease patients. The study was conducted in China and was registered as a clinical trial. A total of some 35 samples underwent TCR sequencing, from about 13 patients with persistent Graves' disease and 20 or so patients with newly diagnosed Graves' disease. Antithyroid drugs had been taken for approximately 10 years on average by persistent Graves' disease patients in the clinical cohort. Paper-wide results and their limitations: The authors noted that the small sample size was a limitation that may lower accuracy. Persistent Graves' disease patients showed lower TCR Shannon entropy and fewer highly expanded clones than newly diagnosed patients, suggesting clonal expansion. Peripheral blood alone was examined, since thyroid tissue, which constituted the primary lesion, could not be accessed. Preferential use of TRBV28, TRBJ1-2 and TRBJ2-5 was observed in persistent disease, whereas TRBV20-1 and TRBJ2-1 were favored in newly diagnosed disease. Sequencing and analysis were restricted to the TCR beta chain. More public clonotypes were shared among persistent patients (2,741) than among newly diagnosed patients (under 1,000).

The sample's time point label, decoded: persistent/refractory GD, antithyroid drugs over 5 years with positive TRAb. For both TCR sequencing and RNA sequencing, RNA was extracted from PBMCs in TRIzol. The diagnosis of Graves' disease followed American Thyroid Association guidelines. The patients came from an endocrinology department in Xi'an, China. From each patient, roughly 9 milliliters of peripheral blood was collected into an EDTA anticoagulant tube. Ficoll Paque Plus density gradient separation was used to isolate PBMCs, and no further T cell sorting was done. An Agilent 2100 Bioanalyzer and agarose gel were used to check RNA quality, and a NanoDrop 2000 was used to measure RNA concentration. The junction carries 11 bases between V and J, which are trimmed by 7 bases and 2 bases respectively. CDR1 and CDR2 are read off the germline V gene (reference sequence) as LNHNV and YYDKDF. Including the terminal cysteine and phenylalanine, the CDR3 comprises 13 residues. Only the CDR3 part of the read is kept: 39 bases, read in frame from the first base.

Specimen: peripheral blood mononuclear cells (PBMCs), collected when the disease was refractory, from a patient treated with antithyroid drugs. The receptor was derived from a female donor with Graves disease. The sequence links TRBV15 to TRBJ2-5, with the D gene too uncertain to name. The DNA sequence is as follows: TGTGCCACCAAGAGGCTAGATCAAGAGACCCAGTACTTC. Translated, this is CATKRLDQETQYF.